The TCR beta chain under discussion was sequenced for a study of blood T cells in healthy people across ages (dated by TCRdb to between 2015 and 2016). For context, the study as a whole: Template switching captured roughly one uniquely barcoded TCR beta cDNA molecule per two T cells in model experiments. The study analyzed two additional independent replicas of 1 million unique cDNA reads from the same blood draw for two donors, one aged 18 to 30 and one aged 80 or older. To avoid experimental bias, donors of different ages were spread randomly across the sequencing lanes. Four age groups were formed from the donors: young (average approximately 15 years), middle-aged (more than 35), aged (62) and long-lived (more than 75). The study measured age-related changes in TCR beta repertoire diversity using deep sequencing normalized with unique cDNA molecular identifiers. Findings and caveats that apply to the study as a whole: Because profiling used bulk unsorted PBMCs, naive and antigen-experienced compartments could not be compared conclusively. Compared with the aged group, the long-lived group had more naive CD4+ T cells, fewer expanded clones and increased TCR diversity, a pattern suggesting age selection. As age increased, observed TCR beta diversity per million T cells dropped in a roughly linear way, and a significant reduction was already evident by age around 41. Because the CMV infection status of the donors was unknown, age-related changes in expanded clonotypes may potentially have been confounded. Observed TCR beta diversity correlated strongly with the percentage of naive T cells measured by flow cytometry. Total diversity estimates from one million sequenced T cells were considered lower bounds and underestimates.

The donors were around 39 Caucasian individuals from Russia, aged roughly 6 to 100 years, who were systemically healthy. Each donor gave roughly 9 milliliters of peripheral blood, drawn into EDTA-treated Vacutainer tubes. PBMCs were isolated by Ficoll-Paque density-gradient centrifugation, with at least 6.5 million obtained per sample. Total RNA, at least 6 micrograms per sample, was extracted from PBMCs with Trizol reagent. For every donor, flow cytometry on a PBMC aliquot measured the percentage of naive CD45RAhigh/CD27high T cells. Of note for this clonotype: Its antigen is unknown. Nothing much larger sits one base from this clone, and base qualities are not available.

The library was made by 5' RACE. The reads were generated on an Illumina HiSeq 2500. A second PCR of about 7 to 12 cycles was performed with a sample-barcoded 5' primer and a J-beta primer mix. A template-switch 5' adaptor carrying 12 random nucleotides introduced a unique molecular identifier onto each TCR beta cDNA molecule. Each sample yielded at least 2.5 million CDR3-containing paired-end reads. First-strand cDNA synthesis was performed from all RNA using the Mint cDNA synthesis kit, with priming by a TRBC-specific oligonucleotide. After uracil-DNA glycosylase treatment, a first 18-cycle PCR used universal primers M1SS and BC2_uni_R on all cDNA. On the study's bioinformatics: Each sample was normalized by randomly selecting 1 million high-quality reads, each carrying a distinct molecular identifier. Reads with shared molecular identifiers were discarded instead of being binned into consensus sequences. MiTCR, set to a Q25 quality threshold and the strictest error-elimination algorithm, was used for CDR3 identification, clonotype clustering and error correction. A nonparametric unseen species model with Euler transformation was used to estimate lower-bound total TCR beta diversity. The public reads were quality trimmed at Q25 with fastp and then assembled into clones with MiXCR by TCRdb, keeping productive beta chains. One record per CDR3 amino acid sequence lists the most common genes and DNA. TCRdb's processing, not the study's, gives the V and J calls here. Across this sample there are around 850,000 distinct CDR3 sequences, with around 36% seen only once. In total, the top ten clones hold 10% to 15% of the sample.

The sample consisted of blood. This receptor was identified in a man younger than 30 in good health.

The DNA sequence is TGTGCCAGCAGTGAATATCCCTACGAGCAGTACTTC. Its product reads: CASSEYPYEQYF. The rearrangement combines TRBV25-1 with TRBJ2-7; the D gene is unclear. From its cysteine to its phenylalanine, the CDR3 spans 12 amino acids. The sequence is cut down to CDR3 DNA, 36 bases in frame from base 1. CDR1 and CDR2 are read off the germline V gene as MGHDK and SYGVNS. V drops 0 bases and J drops 2 bases, leaving 2 bases in between.